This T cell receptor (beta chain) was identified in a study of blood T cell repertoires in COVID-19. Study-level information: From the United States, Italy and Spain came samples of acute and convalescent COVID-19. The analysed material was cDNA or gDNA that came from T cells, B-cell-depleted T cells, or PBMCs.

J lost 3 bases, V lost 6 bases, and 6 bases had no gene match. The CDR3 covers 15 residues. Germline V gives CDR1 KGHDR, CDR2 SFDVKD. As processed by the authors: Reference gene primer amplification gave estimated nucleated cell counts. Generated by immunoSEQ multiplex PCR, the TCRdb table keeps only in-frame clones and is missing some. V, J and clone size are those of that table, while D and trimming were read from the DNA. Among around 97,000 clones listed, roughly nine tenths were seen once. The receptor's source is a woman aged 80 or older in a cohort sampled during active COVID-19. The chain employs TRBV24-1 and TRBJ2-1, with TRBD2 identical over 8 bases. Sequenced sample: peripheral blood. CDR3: CATSPAGRVYNEQFF. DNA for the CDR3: TGTGCCACCAGTCCGGCCGGGAGGGTCTACAATGAGCAGTTCTTC.